This T cell receptor beta chain was identified during a study of CD8+ T cells in alopecia areata. Study context: The study gave treated patients oral tofacitinib at 5 to 10 mg twice daily.

In its sample, this clone was seen a few times. What it binds is not known. Specimens obtained from alopecia areata patients comprised lesional scalp punch biopsies and peripheral blood. Reverse transcription of extracted RNA yielded cDNA, which provided the sequencing template. The data were produced by immunoSEQ multiplex PCR, yet TCRdb's version contains in-frame clones alone and is incomplete. Among some 11,000 clones listed, 60% were seen once. Regarding the study as a whole: Compared with normal scalp, lesional scalp had higher clonality and more expanded CD8+ clones. Between patients, shared TCR sequences were less clear than in mice. This was possibly due in part to HLA diversity in the patient population.

CDR3 length: 14 amino acids. The germline CDR1 and CDR2 sequences are MRHNA and SNTAGT. V gave up 4 bases and J gave up 9 bases; unmatched junction bases: 7. The receptor's source is a human donor with alopecia areata. The sequencing sample was made of skin. The rearrangement uses TRBV6-4 and TRBJ2-1, with 9 bases matching TRBD1. Here the CDR3 DNA reads TGTGCCAGCAGTGGGGACAGGGACGGCGGTGAGCAGTTCTTC. Protein: CASSGDRDGGEQFF.